This T cell receptor beta chain was captured in a study of T cells in Graves' hyperthyroidism and ophthalmopathy. Study-wide context: Any treatment followed the collection of peripheral blood at initial diagnosis.

TCR beta CDR3 region amplification was performed from RNA transcripts. When the TCR CDR3 underwent first-round RT-PCR, the HTBI primer set was used. TCRdb called the multiplex PCR reads again in MiXCR, with one record for every CDR3 protein. Of about 260,000 distinct CDR3 sequences listed, 25% are singletons. This CDR3 is 13 amino acids long. The germline V gene encodes CDR1 SGHRS and CDR2 YFSETQ. V shed 0 bases and J shed 4 bases, with 8 bases lying between them. Participants, patients aged 18 to 65, had newly diagnosed hyperthyroidism with a duration under 2 months. Clinical symptoms, serum thyroxine and TRAb, thyroid ultrasound and orbital computed tomography were used for the diagnoses.

This receptor was identified in a man aged 35 to 55 with Graves' hyperthyroidism that later progressed to Graves' ophthalmopathy. Sequenced material: blood. The rearrangement joins TRBV5-1 to TRBJ2-7; D uncertain. DNA of the CDR3: TGCGCCAGCAGCTTGGACAAGAAGTACGAGCAGTACTTC. Residues: CASSLDKKYEQYF.